The 7 T cell receptor beta chains listed next were all sequenced from one sample in a study of identical twins. TCRdb reprocessed the 5' RACE reads via MiXCR and lists one record per CDR3 protein. The repertoire has about 730,000 distinct CDR3 sequences, over 20% of them found once; the top ten carry approximately 4.5%. These sequences were also reported in another study, on T cells expressing NK-cell markers.

Sequencing was performed on PBMCs. All receptors derive from a woman aged 18-29 years in good health.

This chain links TRBV4-3 with TRBJ2-1; maybe TRBD2 (6 bases). The CDR3 spans 15 residues. In germline, CDR1 is LGHNA, CDR2 YSLEER. The V gene lost 1 base and the J gene lost 7 bases, with 14 bases spanning the gap. The DNA for the CDR3 is TGCGCCAGCAGCCAAGGGGACGGGAGAACGAATGAGCAGTTCTTC. Translated: CASSQGDGRTNEQFF.

The chain has TRBV29-1 and TRBJ2-1, with TRBD2 identical over 13 bases. The V gene end was trimmed by 2 bases and the J gene end by 3 bases; junction bases not matched to a gene: 7. The CDR3 is 17 residues long. Germline CDR1 SQVTM, CDR2 ANQGSEA. The CDR3 DNA is TGCAGCGTTGAATTCCGGACTAGCGGGAGAGTCTACAATGAGCAGTTCTTC. Translating it yields CSVEFRTSGRVYNEQFF.

In this sample, this clonotype turned up a few times. The genes are TRBV29-1 and TRBJ1-2; D remains unclear. The CDR3 contains 13 residues. V shed 0 bases and J shed 5 bases, with 10 bases lying between them. In germline, CDR1 is SQVTM, CDR2 ANQGSEA. The CDR3 loop reads CSVEESGRYGYTF. In DNA, the CDR3 is TGCAGCGTTGAAGAGTCCGGTAGATATGGCTACACCTTC.

The chain uses TRBV30 and TRBJ2-3; either TRBD1 or TRBD2 may supply D (5 bases each). From germline, CDR1 is GTSNPN and CDR2 SVGIG (reference sequence). V lost 0 bases and J lost 1, with 11 bases in between. This CDR3 has 15 amino acids. DNA for the CDR3: TGTGCCTGGAGTGTACTAGGGGTAGGCACAGATACGCAGTATTTT. Translated: CAWSVLGVGTDTQYF.

The gene calls are TRBV24-1 and TRBJ2-5; D perhaps matches TRBD2 (6 bases). Germline-derived CDR1 and CDR2 are KGHDR and SFDVKD. V dropped 7 bases and J dropped 3 bases, with 14 bases sitting between them. CDR3 length: 14 residues. The CDR3 DNA sequence: TGTGCCACCAGAGGCGAAGGGGAGGAAGAGACCCAGTACTTC. Its protein product is CATRGEGEEETQYF.

This clonotype has more than one count but fewer than ten. The genes are TRBV5-1 and TRBJ2-1; D remains unclear. The ends were cut back, 2 bases at V and 9 bases at J, with 18 bases in the middle. Germline values: CDR1 SGHRS, CDR2 YFSETQ. This CDR3 region has 15 residues. Here the CDR3 reads CASSLPVGGVSEQFF. The CDR3 region has the DNA TGCGCCAGCAGCTTACCCGTCGGTGGGGTAAGTGAGCAGTTCTTC.

The rearrangement uses TRBV7-9 and TRBJ1-1, with D unresolved. The CDR3 consists of 14 residues. Looked up from germline, CDR1 is SEHNR and CDR2 is FQNEAQ (reference sequence). Trimming removed 0 bases at V and 1 base at J, with 6 bases between. CDR3 protein: CASSLAYGNTEAFF. CDR3 DNA: TGTGCCAGCAGCTTAGCGTACGGGAACACTGAAGCTTTCTTT.